These T cell receptor beta chains were read from a single sample in a study of patients and donors after allogeneic stem cell transplantation. Each CDR3 protein gets one entry after TCRdb re-called the RT-PCR reads with MiXCR. The table includes about 960,000 distinct CDR3 sequences, approximately 19% detected once. Specimen: blood, either unsorted or a sorted T cell fraction (not recorded which). The receptors shown here come from a human donor who was either an allogeneic HSCT recipient or a stem cell or donor lymphocyte infusion donor (not recorded which). It is not recorded whose cells these are; they may come from a transplant donor. CDR3s include the opening cysteine and the closing phenylalanine or tryptophan. Each record gives: clone size, V gene, D gene, J gene, CDR3 protein, CDR3 DNA. A D gene is named only where the DNA matches it firmly. Rows give clone size only sometimes, using once, few, many, or a class for an expanded clone.

>few|TRBV6-1|.|TRBJ1-1
CASNPRVANTEAFF
TGTGCCAGCAACCCTCGTGTGGCAAACACTGAAGCTTTCTTT
>few|TRBV4-3|.|TRBJ1-1
CASSQAAVRNTEAFF
TGCGCCAGCAGCCAAGCTGCGGTACGGAACACTGAAGCTTTCTTT
>few|TRBV27|.|TRBJ2-5
CASSLRGPETQYF
TGTGCCAGCAGTTTGAGGGGTCCAGAGACCCAGTACTTC
>many|TRBV29-1|TRBD1|TRBJ1-1
CSVVLDRGDTEAFF
TGCAGCGTTGTGCTGGACAGGGGGGACACTGAAGCTTTCTTT
>.|TRBV29-1|.|TRBJ2-5
CSVVGSGAETQYF
TGCAGCGTTGTTGGCAGCGGCGCGGAGACCCAGTACTTC
>.|TRBV6-6|.|TRBJ1-6
CASSYVAVHLHF
TGTGCCAGCAGTTACGTGGCCGTCCATCTCCACTTT
>few|TRBV29-1|.|TRBJ1-3
CSVEDRGAGNTIYF
TGCAGCGTTGAAGATCGGGGGGCAGGAAACACCATATATTTT
>many|TRBV12-3/TRBV12-4|.|TRBJ2-7
CASSLVNTYEQYF
TGTGCCAGCAGTTTAGTTAACACCTACGAGCAGTACTTC
>many|TRBV5-1|.|TRBJ2-7
CASSLDNSYEQYF
TGTGCCAGCAGCTTGGACAACTCCTACGAGCAGTACTTC
>few|TRBV7-2|.|TRBJ2-7
CASSPEVNTYEQYF
TGTGCCAGCAGCCCCGAGGTGAACACCTACGAGCAGTACTTC
>few|TRBV7-2|TRBD1|TRBJ2-4
CASSSDRLNIQYF
TGTGCCAGCAGCTCGGACAGGTTAAACATTCAGTACTTC
>.|TRBV9|TRBD1|TRBJ2-5
CASSARQGAIQETQYF
TGTGCCAGCAGCGCGAGACAGGGGGCGATACAAGAGACCCAGTACTTC
>.|TRBV6-1|.|TRBJ1-4
CASSKNRVGGEKLFF
TGTGCCAGCAGCAAAAACAGAGTGGGGGGTGAAAAACTGTTTTTT
>many|TRBV4-3|.|TRBJ2-1
CASSQGPAYTNEQFF
TGCGCCAGCAGCCAAGGACCAGCATACACCAATGAGCAGTTCTTC
>few|TRBV20-1|.|TRBJ1-4
CSASTPTNEKLFF
TGCAGTGCTAGTACACCAACTAATGAAAAACTGTTTTTT
>few|TRBV20-1|TRBD2|TRBJ2-1
CSARDRLAGVNEQFF
TGCAGTGCTAGAGATCGACTAGCGGGAGTTAATGAGCAGTTCTTC
>.|TRBV10-3|.|TRBJ2-7
CAISEGNRVAYEQYF
TGTGCCATCAGTGAGGGAAACAGGGTCGCCTACGAGCAGTACTTC
>many|TRBV5-1|TRBD1|TRBJ1-1
CASSLASGQGNTEAFF
TGCGCCAGCAGCTTGGCCTCCGGACAGGGGAACACTGAAGCTTTCTTT
>.|TRBV20-1|TRBD1|TRBJ1-2
CSARDYSGTPQGDPYGYTF
TGCAGTGCTAGAGATTATTCTGGTACTCCGCAGGGGGATCCCTATGGCTACACCTTC
>many|TRBV4-1|.|TRBJ2-1
CASSQTWGAFLYNEQFF
TGCGCCAGCAGCCAAACTTGGGGGGCCTTTCTCTACAATGAGCAGTTCTTC
>.|TRBV6-1|TRBD1|TRBJ1-5
CASSGGTGASNQPQHF
TGTGCCAGCAGTGGAGGGACAGGGGCCAGCAATCAGCCCCAGCATTTT
>many|TRBV10-3|TRBD1|TRBJ2-1
CAISDIGQGYHEQFF
TGTGCCATCAGTGACATCGGACAGGGTTACCATGAGCAGTTCTTC